This TCR beta chain was found in a study of molecular identifiers for immune sequencing clone quantification. General study results and limits: Investigators reportedly could detect spiked Jurkat TCR RNA from one cell among around 900,000 naive cells.

As concerns this clonotype: The antigen is undetermined.

A CD8+CD4-CCR7+CD45RA+ phenotype served as the sorting definition for naive CD8 T cells. V lost 4 bases to trimming and J lost 5 bases; unmatched junction nucleotides: 10. The germline CDR1 and CDR2 sequences are SEHNR and FQNEAQ (reference sequence). CDR3 length equals 15 residues. A single record per CDR3 protein comes from TCRdb applying MiXCR to the PCR reads. The sample has approximately 500,000 distinct CDR3 sequences; roughly 25% are singletons. This clonotype originated in a human donor in good health. Some libraries in this study had Jurkat cell RNA spiked in. The sample consisted of naive CD8+ T cells from blood, with Jurkat cell RNA spiked in. Subset of the sample: FACS-sorted CD8+CD4-CCR7+CD45RA+ naive T cells. This sequence joins TRBV7-9 and TRBJ1-1; 7 bases are a match to TRBD1. The DNA for the CDR3 is TGTGCCAGCAGCTCTTCAGGGGGAAGGGATACTGAAGCTTTCTTT. Its translation is CASSSSGGRDTEAFF.